A single TCR beta chain is shown here with its context. The antigen remains undetermined. The junction differs from germline at one of its ends, possibly a read error. The PCR employed 60 Vbeta primers together with 13 Jbeta primers. Under the authors' procedure: A later analysis tallied 80 million or so unique TCR beta chains, roughly 11 million of them shared. Here immunoSEQ multiplex PCR was the method, and the copy in TCRdb shows in-frame clones only, minus some. That table furnishes V, J and clone size, whereas the DNA furnished D and trimming. The data contain more than 200,000 clones, 75% to 80% of them singletons. The data stem from a study of cytomegalovirus exposure and HLA in healthy donors. Study background: Early on, a data release was issued that held 85 million to 95 million unique TCRs from HLA-typed donors. Study-wide points: Reportedly, fewer N-insertions than the approximately 700-donor mean appeared in an Asian-associated ancestry cluster in a later analysis. Association with HLA alleles at 0.05 false discovery rate was found for 16,951 TCR beta sequences in a later analysis.

Germline values: CDR1 SEHNR, CDR2 FQNEAQ (reference sequence). The CDR3 runs to 12 residues. The clonotype was recovered from a young man in good health and CMV-seronegative. Sequencing input: PBMCs. The chain employs TRBV7-9 and TRBJ2-2; D is unclear. The CDR3 nucleotides read TGTTCCAGCCTCGTGAACACCGGGGAGCTGTTTTTT. As protein: CSSLVNTGELFF.